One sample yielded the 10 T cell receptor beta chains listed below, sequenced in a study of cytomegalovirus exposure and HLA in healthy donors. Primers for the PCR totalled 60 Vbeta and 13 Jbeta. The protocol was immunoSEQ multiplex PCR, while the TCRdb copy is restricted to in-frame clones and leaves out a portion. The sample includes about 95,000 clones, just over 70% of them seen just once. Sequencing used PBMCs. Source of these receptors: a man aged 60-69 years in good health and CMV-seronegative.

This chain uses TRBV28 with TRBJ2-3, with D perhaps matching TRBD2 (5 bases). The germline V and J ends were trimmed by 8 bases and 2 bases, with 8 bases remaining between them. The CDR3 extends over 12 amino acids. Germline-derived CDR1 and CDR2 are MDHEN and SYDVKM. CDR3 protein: CASRDYTDTQYF. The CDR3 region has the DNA TGTGCCAGCCGAGACTACACAGATACGCAGTATTTT. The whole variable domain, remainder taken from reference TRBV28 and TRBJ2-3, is DVKVTQSSRYLVKRTGEKVFLECVQDMDHENMFWYRQDPGLGLRLIYFSYDVKMKEKGDIPEGYSVSREKKERFSLILESASTNQTSMYLCASRDYTDTQYFGPGTRLTVL.

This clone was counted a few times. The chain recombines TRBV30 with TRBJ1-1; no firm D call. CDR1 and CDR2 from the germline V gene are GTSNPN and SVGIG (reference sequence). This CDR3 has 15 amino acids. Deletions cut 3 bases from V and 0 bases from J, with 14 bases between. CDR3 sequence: CAWSFVRGMNTEAFF. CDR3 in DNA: TGTGCCTGGAGCTTCGTGCGGGGAATGAACACTGAAGCTTTCTTT.

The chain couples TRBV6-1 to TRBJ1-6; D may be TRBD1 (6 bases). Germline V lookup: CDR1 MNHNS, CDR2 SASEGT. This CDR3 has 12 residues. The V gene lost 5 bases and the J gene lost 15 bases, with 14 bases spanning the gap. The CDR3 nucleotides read TGTGCCAGCAGTTTGAGCCGGGACAACCTCCACTTT. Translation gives CASSLSRDNLHF.

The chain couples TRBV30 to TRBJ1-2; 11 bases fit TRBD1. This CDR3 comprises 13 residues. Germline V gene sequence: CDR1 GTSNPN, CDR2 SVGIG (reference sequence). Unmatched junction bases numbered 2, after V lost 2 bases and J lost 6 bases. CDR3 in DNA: TGTGCCTGGAGTCGGGACAGGGGGAATGGCTACACCTTC. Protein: CAWSRDRGNGYTF.

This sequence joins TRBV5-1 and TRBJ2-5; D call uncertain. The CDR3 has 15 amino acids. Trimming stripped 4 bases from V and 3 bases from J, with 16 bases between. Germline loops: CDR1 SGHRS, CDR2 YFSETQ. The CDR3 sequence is CASSQWAGMEETQYF. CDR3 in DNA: TGCGCCAGCAGCCAATGGGCCGGAATGGAAGAGACCCAGTACTTC.

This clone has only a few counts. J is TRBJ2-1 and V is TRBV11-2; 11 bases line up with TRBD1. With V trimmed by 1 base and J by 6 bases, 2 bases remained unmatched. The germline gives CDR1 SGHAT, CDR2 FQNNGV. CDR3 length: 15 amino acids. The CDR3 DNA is TGTGCCAGCAGCTTAGCAGGACAGGGGGCCAATGAGCAGTTCTTC. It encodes CASSLAGQGANEQFF.

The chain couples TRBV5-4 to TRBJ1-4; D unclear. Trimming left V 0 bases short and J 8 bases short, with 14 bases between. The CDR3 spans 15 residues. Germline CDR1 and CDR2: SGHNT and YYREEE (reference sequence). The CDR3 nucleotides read TGTGCCAGCAGCTTGGACGGTAAAGAAGAAGAAAAACTGTTTTTT. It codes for CASSLDGKEEEKLFF.

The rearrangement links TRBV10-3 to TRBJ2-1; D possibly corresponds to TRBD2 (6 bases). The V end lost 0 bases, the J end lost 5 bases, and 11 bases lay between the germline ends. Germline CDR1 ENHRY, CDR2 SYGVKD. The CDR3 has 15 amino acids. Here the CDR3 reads CAISESGDSHNEQFF. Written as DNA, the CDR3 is TGTGCCATCAGTGAGTCGGGGGACTCGCACAATGAGCAGTTCTTC.

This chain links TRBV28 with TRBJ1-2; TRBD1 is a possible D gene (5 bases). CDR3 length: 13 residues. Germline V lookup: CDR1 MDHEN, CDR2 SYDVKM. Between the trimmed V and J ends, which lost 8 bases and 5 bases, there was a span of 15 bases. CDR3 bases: TGTGCCAGCCGCGACGGGACTCGGTATGGCTACACCTTC. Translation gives CASRDGTRYGYTF.

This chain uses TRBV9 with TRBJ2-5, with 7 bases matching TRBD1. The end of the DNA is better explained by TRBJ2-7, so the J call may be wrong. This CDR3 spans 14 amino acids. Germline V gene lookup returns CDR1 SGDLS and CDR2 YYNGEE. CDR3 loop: CASSPRQGPYEQYF. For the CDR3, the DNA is TGTGCCAGCAGCCCGCGACAGGGTCCCTACGAGCAGTACTTC.